Below are 25 T cell receptor beta chains sequenced from a single sample in a study of Graves' ophthalmopathy and Graves' hyperthyroidism. Amplification from RNA transcripts yielded the TCR beta CDR3 regions. Amplification began with first-round RT-PCR using HTBI primers, then second-round multiplex PCR was performed. TCRdb re-called the multiplex PCR reads through MiXCR, storing one row per CDR3 protein. The sample carries 650,000 to 800,000 distinct CDR3 sequences, about 41% recorded once. What was sequenced was peripheral blood. These receptors all come from an adult man with Graves' ophthalmopathy.

This clonotype was seen more than once but under ten times. This chain links TRBV6-1 with TRBJ1-3; unclear D gene. Between the trimmed V and J ends, which lost 8 bases and 0 bases, there was a span of 14 bases. Germline V gene data show CDR1 as MNHNS and CDR2 as SASEGT. This CDR3 has 15 amino acids. CDR3 DNA sequence: TGTGCCAGCTTAGACGCACCCGACTCTGGAAACACCATATATTTT. This codes for CASLDAPDSGNTIYF.

This clonotype has ten or more counts. The J gene is TRBJ2-5, the V gene TRBV10-3; D might be TRBD1 (5 bases). The CDR3 covers 17 residues. Trimming took 2 bases from V and 4 from J, leaving 20 bases between them. The germline V gene has CDR1 ENHRY and CDR2 SYGVKD. The CDR3 coding sequence is TGTGCCATCAGTGAGGGCTGGGGCAGGGAAGGGTTAGAGACCCAGTACTTC. Protein sequence: CAISEGWGREGLETQYF.

This clonotype came up a few times. The V call is TRBV4-1, the J call TRBJ1-4; no clear D gene. There are 17 residues in the CDR3. Germline V lookup: CDR1 MGHRA, CDR2 YSYEKL. V was trimmed by 0 bases and J by 7 bases, leaving 18 bases between them. The CDR3 DNA is TGCGCCAGCAGCCAAGAAGTTTGGATCGGCGTCGGTGAAAAACTGTTTTTT. It yields the protein CASSQEVWIGVGEKLFF.

This clonotype has only a few counts. This chain uses TRBV9 with TRBJ1-6; D not certain. The CDR3 is made up of 16 amino acids. The V gene's germline CDR1 is SGDLS and CDR2 YYNGEE. V was trimmed by 7 bases and J by 3 bases, leaving 17 bases between them. The DNA of the CDR3 is TGTGCCAGCGCCCCTAAGCAGACAAGCTATAATTCACCCCTCCACTTT. Translated: CASAPKQTSYNSPLHF. Full variable domain (remainder filled in from reference TRBV9 and TRBJ1-6): DSGVTQTPKHLITATGQRVTLRCSPRSGDLSVYWYQQSLDQGLQFLIQYYNGEERAKGNILERFSAQQFPDLHSELNLSSLELGDSALYFCASAPKQTSYNSPLHFGNGTRLTVT.

Ten or more counts support this clonotype. The chain uses TRBV24-1 and TRBJ2-5, with a weak D call TRBD1 (6 bases). The germline V gene has CDR1 KGHDR and CDR2 SFDVKD. Trimming removed 1 base at V and 7 bases at J, with 6 bases between. The CDR3 runs 12 residues. This chain's CDR3 is CATSDLGGTQYF. In DNA, the CDR3 is TGTGCCACCAGTGATTTAGGGGGGACCCAGTACTTC.

The chain recombines TRBV11-2 with TRBJ1-1; 7 bases line up with TRBD1. This CDR3 is 14 amino acids long. Germline V lookup: CDR1 SGHAT, CDR2 FQNNGV. Germline trimming cut 5 bases from V and 6 bases from J; bases unmatched to any gene: 9. The CDR3 coding sequence is TGTGCCAGCAGCCCTACAGGGGTGGACCCTGAAGCTTTCTTT. This translates into CASSPTGVDPEAFF.

This clonotype was detected many times. The chain combines TRBV2 with TRBJ1-1; possibly TRBD1 for D (5 bases). Germline V gene sequence: CDR1 SNHLY, CDR2 FYNNEI. This CDR3 contains 16 residues. The germline V and J ends were trimmed by 1 base and 0 bases, with 12 bases remaining between them. DNA for the CDR3: TGTGCCAGCAGTGAAGGTCGGGGGTCCCTGAACACTGAAGCTTTCTTT. Translated: CASSEGRGSLNTEAFF.

About this clonotype: This sequence may be a read error, since a much larger clone differs from it by one base. Since the CDR3 does not end with the conserved phenylalanine or tryptophan, this likely comes from a read error. This chain uses TRBV7-2 with TRBJ2-7; 12 nucleotides agree with TRBD1. This CDR3 is 15 amino acids long. CDR1 and CDR2 from the germline V gene are SGHTA and FQGNSA. With V trimmed by 6 bases and J by 4 bases, 7 bases remained unmatched. The CDR3 DNA reads as TGTGCCAGCAGAAGCGGGGACAGGGGGCTGTACGAGCAGTACCTC. It is translated as CASRSGDRGLYEQYL.

The chain links TRBV5-1 to TRBJ2-7, with 7 bases lining up with TRBD2. CDR1 is SGHRS and CDR2 is YFSETQ in the germline V gene. The length of the CDR3 is 14 residues. V shed 1 base and J 5 bases; nucleotides not matched to a gene: 6. For the CDR3, the DNA is TGCGCCAGCAGCTTGACCGGGGAGGGCAACGAGCAGTACTTC. Its protein product is CASSLTGEGNEQYF.

This clonotype was observed at least ten times. The genes are TRBV19 and TRBJ1-4; weak D call: TRBD1 (5 bases). V lost 3 bases, J lost 7 bases, and 15 bases lay in between. The CDR3 loop spans 15 amino acids. In germline, CDR1 is LNHDA, CDR2 SQIVND (reference sequence). The CDR3 sequence: CASSILPGTAEKLFF. As DNA, the CDR3 is TGTGCCAGTAGTATTCTGCCAGGGACGGCTGAAAAACTGTTTTTT.

The rearrangement joins TRBV10-3 to TRBJ2-5; 8 bases are a match to TRBD2. This CDR3 comprises 13 residues. Trimming cost V 8 bases and J 2 bases; bases outside gene matches: 4. Germline lookup yields CDR1 ENHRY and CDR2 SYGVKD. This CDR3 reads CAIGLAGQETQYF. The CDR3 nucleotides read TGTGCCATCGGCCTAGCGGGTCAAGAGACCCAGTACTTC.

The genes are TRBV12-3 or TRBV12-4 and TRBJ2-7, with 7 bases matching TRBD1. The CDR3 is made up of 15 amino acids. V trimming: 5 bases; J trimming: 0 bases; junction bases outside the gene matches: 7. The CDR3 DNA reads TGTGCCAGCAGTCGGACAGGTTTGGGCTCCTACGAGCAGTACTTC. This encodes CASSRTGLGSYEQYF.

The chain uses TRBV12-3 or TRBV12-4 and TRBJ2-7; 8 positions agree with TRBD1. V was pared by 9 bases and J by 5 bases, with 9 bases of the junction left unmatched. The CDR3 consists of 13 residues. The chain's CDR3 is CARNTGGSHEQYF. Written as DNA, the CDR3 is TGTGCCAGAAATACAGGGGGAAGTCACGAGCAGTACTTC.

CDR3 sequence (DNA): TGTGCCAGCAGTTTAGTAAGCGGCCCCGTGGGCTCTGAAGCTTTCTTT. Translating gives CASSLVSGPVGSEAFF. The chain recombines TRBV12-3 or TRBV12-4 with TRBJ1-1; D not certain. V gave up 1 base and J gave up 6 bases, with 18 bases separating them. The CDR3 has 16 residues.

This chain joins TRBV4-1 and TRBJ2-7, with D perhaps TRBD1 or TRBD2 (6 bases each). Germline V gene sequence: CDR1 MGHRA, CDR2 YSYEKL. This CDR3 has 15 residues. Trimming left V 0 bases short and J 3 bases short, with 12 bases between. CDR3 sequence: CASSQDIGGNYEQYF. In DNA, the CDR3 is TGCGCCAGCAGCCAAGATATCGGGGGCAACTACGAGCAGTACTTC.

This clonotype has just a few counts. Here the CDR3 reads CASSAGTGGDSPLHF. The CDR3 DNA reads as TGTGCCAGCAGCGCCGGGACAGGGGGCGATTCACCCCTCCACTTT. The rearrangement joins TRBV13 to TRBJ1-6; 12 nucleotides align to TRBD1. J was trimmed by 8 bases and V by 5 bases; bases with no gene match: 4. The germline V gene has CDR1 PRHDT and CDR2 FYEKMQ (reference sequence). CDR3 length: 15 amino acids.

The chain couples TRBV2 to TRBJ1-2; 10 bases map to TRBD1. The CDR3 extends over 13 amino acids. Germline lookup yields CDR1 SNHLY and CDR2 FYNNEI. J was trimmed by 7 bases and V by 5 bases; bases with no gene match: 4. CDR3 in DNA: TGTGCCAGCAGTAGACAGGGGGCGAGTGGCTACACCTTC. Translating it yields CASSRQGASGYTF.

This clonotype was seen many times. J is TRBJ2-7 and V is TRBV7-9; 7 bases match TRBD1. The germline CDR1 and CDR2 sequences are SEHNR and FQNEAQ (reference sequence). CDR3 size: 13 residues. Unmatched junction bases numbered 5, after V lost 6 bases and J lost 3 bases. The DNA for the CDR3 is TGTGCCAGCAGTTTCGACAGGGTCTACGAGCAGTACTTC. Its translation is CASSFDRVYEQYF.

This clonotype was recorded at least ten times. V and J are TRBV12-3 or TRBV12-4 and TRBJ1-1; 8 bases fit TRBD1. V trimming: 6 bases; J trimming: 1 base; junction bases outside the gene matches: 7. This CDR3 spans 15 amino acids. CDR3 nucleotide sequence: TGTGCCAGCAGCCGTACAGGGGGGGGGAACACTGAAGCTTTCTTT. As protein: CASSRTGGGNTEAFF.

V is TRBV6-5 and J is TRBJ1-5; D might be TRBD1 (6 bases). Germline loops: CDR1 MNHEY, CDR2 SVGAGI. The V and J ends lost 6 bases and 9 bases respectively, with 6 bases between them. CDR3 length: 10 amino acids. This chain's CDR3 is CASSRGPQHF. CDR3 DNA sequence: TGTGCCAGCAGCAGGGGGCCCCAGCATTTT.

About this clonotype itself: With a much larger clone just one base away, this may be a read error. The gene calls are TRBV5-1 and TRBJ2-2; tentatively, D is TRBD2 (5 bases). The CDR3 loop spans 12 amino acids. The germline V gene has CDR1 SGHRS and CDR2 YFSETQ. CDR3 nucleotide sequence: TGCGCCAGCAGCTTGGATATCGGGGAGCTGTCTTTT. Its protein is CASSLDIGELSF.

The sample holds a few counts of this clonotype. The junction differs from germline at one of its ends, possibly a read error. This rearrangement joins TRBV10-3 to TRBJ2-7; perhaps D is TRBD1 or TRBD2 (5 bases each). CDR1 is ENHRY and CDR2 is SYGVKD in the germline V gene. The CDR3 has 11 amino acids. DNA for the CDR3: TGTGCCAGCAGTTACCAGGGACAGCAGTACTTC. It encodes CASSYQGQQYF.

As to this clonotype: This clone may be a read error of a much larger clone one base away. This chain links TRBV20-1 with TRBJ1-2; 7 bases map to TRBD1. The CDR3 spans 12 residues. The V gene end was trimmed by 5 bases and the J gene end by 8 bases; junction bases not matched to a gene: 8. Germline V lookup: CDR1 DFQATT, CDR2 SNEGSKA (reference sequence). The CDR3 here is CSAGHRGRGYTF. As DNA, the CDR3 is TGCAGTGCTGGCCACAGGGGAAGGGGCTACACCTTC.

V usage is TRBV11-2 and J usage is TRBJ2-1; D gene unclear. CDR3 size: 14 residues. The germline gives CDR1 SGHAT, CDR2 FQNNGV. Trimming pared 10 bases from V and 8 bases from J, leaving 21 bases between. The CDR3 region is CATSAAVFGDEQFF. CDR3 nucleotide sequence: TGTGCCACCAGTGCTGCAGTATTCGGCGATGAGCAGTTCTTC.

Only a few counts were recorded for this clonotype. The V and J genes are TRBV5-1 and TRBJ2-2; 8 nucleotides agree with TRBD1. There are 16 residues in the CDR3. From germline, CDR1 is SGHRS and CDR2 YFSETQ. Trimming took 2 bases from V and 5 from J; bases not matched to a gene: 8. In DNA, the CDR3 is TGCGCCAGCAGCTTTCAGGGGGCGCAGGTTACCGGGGAGCTGTTTTTT. Amino acid sequence: CASSFQGAQVTGELFF.